This entry lists 20 T cell receptor beta chains sequenced from one sample in a study of cytomegalovirus exposure and HLA in healthy donors. PCR used 60 Vbeta primers and 13 Jbeta primers. Clones were sequenced by immunoSEQ multiplex PCR, and TCRdb holds only the in-frame ones, with some missing. The table has under 150,000 clones, around 82% seen once; the top ten hold 1% to 1.5%. Sequencing was performed on PBMCs. The receptor source for this set is a man aged 50 to 59 in good health and CMV-seronegative.

This chain links TRBV5-1 with TRBJ2-7; 8 bases fit TRBD1. V lost 3 bases, J lost 4 bases, and 9 bases stayed unmatched. Germline CDR1 and CDR2: SGHRS and YFSETQ. This CDR3 spans 15 amino acids. CDR3 residues: CASSSGQGLLYEQYF. As DNA, the CDR3 is TGCGCCAGCAGCTCCGGACAGGGTCTACTTTACGAGCAGTACTTC.

The chain combines TRBV28 with TRBJ1-5; D perhaps matches TRBD1 (6 bases). V was pared by 6 bases and J by 2 bases, with 14 bases between. CDR1 and CDR2 (germline): MDHEN, SYDVKM. This CDR3 region has 15 residues. In DNA form, the CDR3 reads TGTGCCAGCAGCCCCTACAGGGATGGCAATCAGCCCCAGCATTTT. This encodes CASSPYRDGNQPQHF.

This chain links TRBV10-3 with TRBJ2-1; 9 bases are shared with TRBD1. V dropped 6 bases and J dropped 4; count of bases not matched to a gene: 7. Germline CDR1 is ENHRY and CDR2 is SYGVKD. The CDR3 covers 15 residues. In DNA, the CDR3 is TGTGCCATCAGACCGGGACAGGGACAGTACAATGAGCAGTTCTTC. It is translated as CAIRPGQGQYNEQFF.

The J gene is TRBJ2-7, the V gene TRBV30, with 8 nucleotides matching TRBD2. V dropped 8 bases and J dropped 1; count of bases not matched to a gene: 10. Germline V gene lookup returns CDR1 GTSNPN and CDR2 SVGIG (reference sequence). This CDR3 has 14 amino acids. The CDR3 loop is CASSRGGSSYEQYF. DNA for the CDR3: TGTGCCAGCTCCCGGGGGGGCTCATCCTACGAGCAGTACTTC. The full variable domain, rest sourced from reference TRBV30 and TRBJ2-7, is SQTIHQWPATLVQPVGSPLSLECTVEGTSNPNLYWYRQAAGRGLQLLFYSVGIGQISSEVPQNLSASRPQDRQFILSSKKLLLSDSGFYLCASSRGGSSYEQYFGPGTRLTVT.

This chain joins TRBV27 and TRBJ2-3; TRBD2 is a possible D gene (6 bases). CDR3 length: 12 amino acids. The germline V gene encodes CDR1 MNHEY and CDR2 SMNVEV (reference sequence). CDR3 DNA: TGTGTCCTAGGAGGGGCTGCAGATACGCAGTATTTT. Translation gives CVLGGAADTQYF.

The chain recombines TRBV11-2 with TRBJ2-5; no clear D. CDR1 SGHAT and CDR2 FQNNGV come from the germline V gene. The CDR3 is made up of 14 amino acids. V lost 1 base, J lost 2 bases, and 8 bases lay in between. In DNA form, the CDR3 reads TGTGCCAGCAGCTTAGTGGCTGTACAAGAGACCCAGTACTTC. Amino acids: CASSLVAVQETQYF.

V is TRBV27 and J is TRBJ2-1; D unclear. This CDR3 comprises 16 residues. Per the germline V gene, CDR1 is MNHEY and CDR2 is SMNVEV (reference sequence). V was trimmed by 2 bases and J by 7 bases, leaving 18 bases between them. The CDR3 DNA reads as TGTGCCAGCAGTTTAACCAAGGAGATCTGGGTAAATGAGCAGTTCTTC. It encodes CASSLTKEIWVNEQFF.

The rearrangement uses TRBV19 and TRBJ2-1, with TRBD2 identical over 14 bases. CDR1 is LNHDA, CDR2 SQIVND, per germline (reference sequence). Unmatched junction bases numbered 9, after V lost 1 base and J lost 7 bases. The CDR3 totals 18 residues. CDR3 loop: CASSIARLAGGPVNEQFF. The CDR3 DNA follows: TGTGCCAGTAGTATAGCACGACTAGCGGGAGGGCCGGTTAATGAGCAGTTCTTC.

This chain uses TRBV29-1 with TRBJ2-5; D not resolved. CDR1 SQVTM and CDR2 ANQGSEA come from the germline V gene. V lost 8 bases to trimming and J lost 5 bases, with 18 bases between them. CDR3 size: 13 residues. CDR3 in amino acids: CSTLQRSLETQYF. The CDR3 nucleotides read TGCAGCACCCTGCAACGGAGTTTGGAGACCCAGTACTTC.

The V gene is TRBV29-1, the J gene TRBJ2-5, with unresolved D. The tail of the sequence fits TRBJ2-7 better, so the J call may be wrong. CDR3 length: 12 amino acids. CDR1 is SQVTM, CDR2 ANQGSEA, per germline. This CDR3 reads CSVEDLAYEQYF. CDR3 in DNA: TGCAGCGTTGAAGACCTTGCCTACGAGCAGTACTTC.

This chain joins TRBV5-1 and TRBJ1-2; tentatively, D is TRBD1 (5 bases). Germline CDR1 SGHRS, CDR2 YFSETQ. The CDR3 spans 13 residues. The V and J ends lost 3 bases and 2 bases respectively, with 8 bases between them. The chain's CDR3 is CASSYTGNYGYTF. CDR3 nucleotides: TGCGCCAGCAGCTATACAGGAAACTATGGCTACACCTTC.

The chain employs TRBV7-2 and TRBJ1-4; the match to TRBD1 covers 11 bases. The ends lost 1 base at V and 11 bases at J; junction bases unmatched: 6. This CDR3 region has 15 residues. CDR1 is SGHTA and CDR2 is FQGNSA in the germline V gene. This CDR3 is CASSLDPDRGQKLFF. The CDR3 DNA is TGTGCCAGCAGCTTAGATCCGGACAGGGGGCAGAAACTGTTTTTT.

The chain combines TRBV6-5 with TRBJ1-3; D perhaps matches TRBD1 (5 bases). Trimming removed 2 bases at V and 5 bases at J, with 10 bases between. The germline V gene has CDR1 MNHEY and CDR2 SVGAGI. The CDR3 contains 14 residues. The DNA for the CDR3 is TGTGCCAGCAGTTACGGCGGGGGTCGAAACACCATATATTTT. It translates to CASSYGGGRNTIYF.

V gene TRBV5-4 combines with J gene TRBJ2-5; TRBD2 aligns across 7 bases. Germline-derived CDR1 and CDR2 are SGHNT and YYREEE (reference sequence). J lost 0 bases, V lost 3 bases, and 8 bases had no gene match. The CDR3 spans 16 residues. CDR3 amino acids: CASSSVGTMYQETQYF. CDR3 bases: TGTGCCAGCAGCTCTGTCGGGACTATGTACCAAGAGACCCAGTACTTC.

This clone has only a few counts. The chain recombines TRBV20-1 with TRBJ1-1; D unresolved. Trimming left V 3 bases short and J 7 bases short, with 9 bases between. The CDR3 covers 11 residues. The germline V gene has CDR1 DFQATT and CDR2 SNEGSKA (reference sequence). The CDR3 region is CSASGQVEAFF. In nucleotides, the CDR3 is TGCAGTGCTAGTGGGCAGGTTGAAGCTTTCTTT.

This clone was seen a few times. An end of the junction differs from the germline gene, which may be a read error. This chain uses TRBV29-1 with TRBJ2-7, with TRBD2 as a possible D gene (7 bases). This CDR3 contains 11 residues. From germline, CDR1 is SQVTM and CDR2 ANQGSEA. The chain's CDR3 is CSVGGGGEEYF. CDR3 sequence (DNA): TGCAGCGTTGGAGGCGGGGGCGAGGAGTACTTC.

The chain has TRBV18 and TRBJ2-7; D remains unclear. Germline CDR1 is KGHSH and CDR2 is LQKENI. This CDR3 spans 13 amino acids. V lost 3 bases, J lost 5 bases, and 11 bases lay in between. CDR3 bases: TGTGCCAGCTCACCGGGTGGGCCGGACGAGCAGTACTTC. This translates into CASSPGGPDEQYF.

The chain combines TRBV28 with TRBJ2-4; 8 nucleotides align to TRBD2. Trimming removed 2 bases from V and 2 bases from J; junction bases left unmatched: 8. CDR1 and CDR2 from the germline V gene are MDHEN and SYDVKM. CDR3 length: 17 residues. The CDR3 DNA is TGTGCCAGCAGTTTAGGGGGAGCGGGAGACCCCAAAAACATTCAGTACTTC. Translation: CASSLGGAGDPKNIQYF.

The rearrangement joins TRBV28 to TRBJ2-4, with D perhaps TRBD2 (6 bases). Trimming removed 6 bases from V and 1 base from J, with 13 bases in between. The CDR3 contains 15 residues. CDR1 and CDR2 (germline): MDHEN, SYDVKM. CDR3 loop: CASSTQTRAKNIQYF. The CDR3 nucleotides read TGTGCCAGCAGCACCCAGACTAGGGCCAAAAACATTCAGTACTTC. Filled out from reference TRBV28 and TRBJ2-4, the complete variable domain reads DVKVTQSSRYLVKRTGEKVFLECVQDMDHENMFWYRQDPGLGLRLIYFSYDVKMKEKGDIPEGYSVSREKKERFSLILESASTNQTSMYLCASSTQTRAKNIQYFGAGTRLSVL.

The chain is built from TRBV7-2 and TRBJ1-1, with D tentatively TRBD1 (5 bases). CDR1 is SGHTA, CDR2 FQGNSA, per germline. The CDR3 loop spans 15 amino acids. The V and J ends lost 5 bases and 4 bases respectively, with 17 bases between them. The CDR3 DNA reads as TGTGCCAGCAGCGTAACCGGGGCGGGGGGCACTGAAGCTTTCTTT. Amino acid sequence: CASSVTGAGGTEAFF. Combining the CDR3 with reference TRBV7-2 and TRBJ1-1 gives the whole variable domain GAGVSQSPSNKVTEKGKDVELRCDPISGHTALYWYRQSLGQGLEFLIYFQGNSAPDKSGLPSDRFSAERTGGSVSTLTIQRTQQEDSAVYLCASSVTGAGGTEAFFGQGTRLTVV.